These T cell receptor beta chains were read from a single sample in a study of blood T cell repertoires in COVID-19. Repertoires were generated with immunoSEQ multiplex PCR, while TCRdb's copy carries only in-frame clones and drops some. The sample shows 120,000 or so clones, around 83% of them seen only once. Sequenced material: peripheral blood. Receptor source: an elderly man with active or convalescent COVID-19. Each CDR3 is given with its conserved first and last residue. The order of the fields is V gene, CDR3 protein.

>TRBV18
CASSHYGGGGNTGELFF
>TRBV7-9
CASYETGDYGYTF
>TRBV2
CASTMGGNEQFF
>TRBV5-1
CASSPGPSGGRGETQYF
>TRBV5-1
CASSLREGTEAFF
>TRBV7-2
CASSSGRIGEQFF
>TRBV7-2
CASTLNLGSGNTIYF
>TRBV7-2
CASSTVAGGFAKNIQYF
>TRBV5-1
CASSFAGGLSYEQYF
>TRBV5-5
CASSRGASGNTIYF
>TRBV6-5
CASSRGGANYGYTF
>TRBV14
CASSQERTGDEKLFF
>TRBV7-9
CASSLGEGYEQYF
>TRBV2
CASSRASGGGNEQFF
>TRBV4-1
CASSQREDREGYEQYF
>TRBV7-9
CASSLALEGQGFTGELFF
>TRBV7-9
CASSSLVTPPFDEQFF
>TRBV6-5
CASRGTGETEAFF
>TRBV5-1
CASSLDYQETQYF
>TRBV5-1
CASSLGGDEQYF
>TRBV7-2
CASSLDRQETQYF
>TRBV7-2
CASSYPPGGNYEQYF
>TRBV6-2/TRBV6-3
CASSYPGQVVYGYTF
>TRBV11-2
CASSYGVAGGPGETQYF
>TRBV5-1
CASTPSGGPEQKLFF
>TRBV24-1
CATSGGTGGYTF
>TRBV11-2
CASSTLQGSANYGYTF
>TRBV6-6
CASSYSERGFGYGYTF
>TRBV5-4
CASSPRSGVGYEQYF
>TRBV7-9
CASSPRTSNTEAFF
>TRBV7-2
CASSPRLAGGRYNEQFF
>TRBV7-2
CASSGDRNTEAFF
>TRBV6-5
CASSTSVFENSPLHF
>TRBV28
CASSPSYVNTEAFF
>TRBV6-5
CASSYGAGAWAFF
>TRBV2
CASSAGTSFDEQFF
>TRBV10-3
CAIGSGERNEQFF
>TRBV7-2
CASSLAAGQGSYNEQFF
>TRBV5-1
CASSLPSGYTGELFF
>TRBV19
CASSGTGSVEGELFF
>TRBV6-2/TRBV6-3
CASSYPTSGGAQFQVETQYF
>TRBV29-1
CSVSRDRDSPLHF
>TRBV2
CASTQTGRYGYTF